This T cell receptor beta chain was identified during a study of blood T cell repertoires in COVID-19. Measured with immunoSEQ multiplex PCR; TCRdb has only the in-frame clones, and not every one. The data contain nearly 25,000 clones, around 89% of them singletons. The specimen sequenced was peripheral blood. This TCR came from a man aged 65 to 79 with acute or convalescent COVID-19.

This chain's CDR3 is CASSLDWGQASYGYTF. The CDR3 nucleotides are TGTGCCAGCAGCCTGGATTGGGGACAGGCCAGCTATGGCTACACCTTC. This chain links TRBV7-2 with TRBJ1-2, with 8 positions matching TRBD1. This CDR3 comprises 16 residues. V shed 5 bases, J shed 4 bases, and the junction held 12 bases outside the gene matches. CDR1 and CDR2 (germline): SGHTA, FQGNSA.